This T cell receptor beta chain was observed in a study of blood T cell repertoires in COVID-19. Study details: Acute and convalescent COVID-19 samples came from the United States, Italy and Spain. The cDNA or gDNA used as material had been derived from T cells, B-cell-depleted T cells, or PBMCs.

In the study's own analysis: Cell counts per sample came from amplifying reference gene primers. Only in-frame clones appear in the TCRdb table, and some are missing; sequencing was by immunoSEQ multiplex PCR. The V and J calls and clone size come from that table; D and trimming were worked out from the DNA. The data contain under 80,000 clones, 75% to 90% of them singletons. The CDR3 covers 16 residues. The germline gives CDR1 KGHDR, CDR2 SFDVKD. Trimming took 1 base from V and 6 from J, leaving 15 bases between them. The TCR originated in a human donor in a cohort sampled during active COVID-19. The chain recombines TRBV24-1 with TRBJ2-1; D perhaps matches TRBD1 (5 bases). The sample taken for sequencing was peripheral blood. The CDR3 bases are TGTGCCACCAGTGATTTCGATAGGGGCGCTTCCAATGAGCAGTTCTTC. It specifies CATSDFDRGASNEQFF.